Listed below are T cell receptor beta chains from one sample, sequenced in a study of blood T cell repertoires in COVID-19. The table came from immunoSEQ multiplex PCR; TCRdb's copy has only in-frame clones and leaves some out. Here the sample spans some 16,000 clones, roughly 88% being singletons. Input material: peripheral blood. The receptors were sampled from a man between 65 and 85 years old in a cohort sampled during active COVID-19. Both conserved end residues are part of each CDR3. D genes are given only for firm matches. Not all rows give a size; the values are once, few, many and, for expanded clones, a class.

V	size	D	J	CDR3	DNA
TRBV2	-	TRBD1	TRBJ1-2	CASSVLSGGYGYTF	TGTGCCAGCAGTGTTCTCTCAGGGGGCTATGGCTACACCTTC
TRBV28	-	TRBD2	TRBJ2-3	CASSSSGGAGVTDTQYF	TGTGCCAGCAGTTCCTCAGGTGGAGCGGGAGTCACAGATACGCAGTATTTT
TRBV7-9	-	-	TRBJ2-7	CASSPTGVTNEQYF	TGTGCCAGCAGCCCCACGGGGGTAACAAACGAGCAGTACTTC
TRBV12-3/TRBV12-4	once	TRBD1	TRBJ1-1	CASSSGQATEAFF	TGTGCCAGCAGTTCGGGACAGGCGACTGAAGCTTTCTTT
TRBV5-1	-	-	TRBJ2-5	CASTSLGEETQYF	TGCGCCAGCACGAGTCTTGGTGAAGAGACCCAGTACTTC
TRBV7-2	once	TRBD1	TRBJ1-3	CASSFGQGRGNTIYF	TGTGCCAGCAGCTTTGGACAGGGGCGCGGAAACACCATATATTTT
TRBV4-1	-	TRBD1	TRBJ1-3	CASSQGIQGPSSGNTIYF	TGCGCCAGCAGCCAAGGAATACAGGGGCCGAGCTCTGGAAACACCATATATTTT
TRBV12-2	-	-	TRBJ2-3	CASRFRLAGGPGSDTQYF	TGTGCAAGTCGCTTTCGCCTAGCGGGAGGGCCTGGATCAGATACGCAGTATTTT
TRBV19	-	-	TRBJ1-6	CASSPQLGAGIRPLHF	TGTGCCAGTAGTCCTCAATTAGGGGCAGGGATTCGGCCCCTCCACTTT
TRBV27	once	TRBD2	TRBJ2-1	CASSLLASGTLNEQFF	TGTGCCAGCAGTTTATTAGCTAGCGGGACCCTGAATGAGCAGTTCTTC
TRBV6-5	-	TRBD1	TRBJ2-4	CASSGFGTGKNIQYF	TGTGCCAGCAGCGGTTTTGGGACAGGAAAAAACATTCAGTACTTC
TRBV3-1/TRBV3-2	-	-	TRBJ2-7	CASSQVESSYEQYF	TGTGCCAGCAGCCAAGTTGAGAGCTCCTACGAGCAGTACTTC
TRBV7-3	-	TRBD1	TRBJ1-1	CASSLSGQVNTEAFF	TGTGCCAGCAGCTTATCGGGACAGGTGAACACTGAAGCTTTCTTT
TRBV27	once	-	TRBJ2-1	CASSTIAVKGNEQFF	TGTGCCAGCAGTACAATAGCGGTAAAGGGCAATGAGCAGTTCTTC